Included here is one T cell receptor (beta chain) sequence, with context. Its target is unknown. This sample is drawn from a study of response to subunit inactivated influenza vaccine. Germline loops: CDR1 WSHSY, CDR2 SAAADI. This CDR3 contains 17 residues. Trimming took 7 bases from V and 3 from J; bases not matched to a gene: 15. One entry per CDR3 protein, called by TCRdb with MiXCR from the RT-PCR reads. The sample gives over 750,000 distinct CDR3 sequences, 21% of which show up once; roughly 10% is in the top ten. General study findings and limits: The study's authors posited that every seasonal influenza vaccination enlists few new T cells.

This rearrangement joins TRBV10-2 to TRBJ2-1; 7 positions match TRBD2. Specimen: PBMCs from blood, collected about 5 days after vaccination. The clonotype comes from a man aged 45-65 years who received an inactivated influenza vaccine. CDR3 region: CASTYDLGAGYYNEQFF. The CDR3 DNA follows: TGCGCCAGCACCTATGACCTCGGAGCGGGGTACTACAATGAGCAGTTCTTC.